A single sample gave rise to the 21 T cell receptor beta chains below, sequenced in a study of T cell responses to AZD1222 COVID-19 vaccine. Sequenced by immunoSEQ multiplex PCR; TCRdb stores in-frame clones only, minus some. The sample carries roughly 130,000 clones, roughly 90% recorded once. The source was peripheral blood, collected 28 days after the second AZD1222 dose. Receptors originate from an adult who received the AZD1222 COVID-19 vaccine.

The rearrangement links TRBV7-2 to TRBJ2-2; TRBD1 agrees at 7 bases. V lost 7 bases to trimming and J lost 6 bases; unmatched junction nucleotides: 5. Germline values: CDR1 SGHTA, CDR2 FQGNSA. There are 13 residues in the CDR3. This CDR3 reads CASNNQGAGELFF. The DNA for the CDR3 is TGTGCCAGCAACAACCAGGGGGCCGGGGAGCTGTTTTTT.

The CDR3 protein is CSASRLAGGLDTQYF. The CDR3 DNA follows: TGCAGTGCTAGTAGACTAGCGGGGGGGCTGGATACGCAGTATTTT. The chain combines TRBV20-1 with TRBJ2-3; 14 bases fit TRBD2. The V segment lost 3 bases and the J segment 6 bases; nucleotides outside the gene matches: 5. The CDR3 is 15 amino acids. Germline lookup yields CDR1 DFQATT and CDR2 SNEGSKA (reference sequence).

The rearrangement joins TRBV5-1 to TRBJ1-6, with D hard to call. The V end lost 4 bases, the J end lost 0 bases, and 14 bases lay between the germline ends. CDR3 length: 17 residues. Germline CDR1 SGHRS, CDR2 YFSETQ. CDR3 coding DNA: TGCGCCAGCAGCCCTATGGAGAGGAGCTCCTATAATTCACCCCTCCACTTT. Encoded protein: CASSPMERSSYNSPLHF.

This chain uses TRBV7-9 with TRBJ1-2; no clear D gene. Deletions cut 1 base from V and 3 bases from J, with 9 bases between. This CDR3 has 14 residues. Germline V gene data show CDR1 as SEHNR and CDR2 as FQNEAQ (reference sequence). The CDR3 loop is CASSLVVPDYGYTF. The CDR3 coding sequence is TGTGCCAGCAGCTTAGTCGTACCAGACTATGGCTACACCTTC.

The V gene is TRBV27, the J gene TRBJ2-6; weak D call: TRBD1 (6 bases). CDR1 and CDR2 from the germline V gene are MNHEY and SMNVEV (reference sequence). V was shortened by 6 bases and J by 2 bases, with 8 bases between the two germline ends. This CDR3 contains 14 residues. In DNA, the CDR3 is TGTGCCAGCAGCGAGGGGGCTGGGGCCAACGTCCTGACTTTC. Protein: CASSEGAGANVLTF.

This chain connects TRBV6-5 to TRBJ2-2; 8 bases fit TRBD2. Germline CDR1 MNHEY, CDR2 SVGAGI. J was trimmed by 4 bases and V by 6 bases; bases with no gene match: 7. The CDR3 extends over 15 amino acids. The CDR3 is CASRVREGATGELFF. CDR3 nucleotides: TGTGCCAGCAGGGTCCGGGAGGGCGCCACCGGGGAGCTGTTTTTT.

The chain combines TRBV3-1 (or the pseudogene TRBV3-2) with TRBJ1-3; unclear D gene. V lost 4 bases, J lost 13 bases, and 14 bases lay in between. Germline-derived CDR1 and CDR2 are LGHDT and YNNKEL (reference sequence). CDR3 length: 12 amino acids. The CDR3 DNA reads TGTGCCAGCAGCCCTACCCGGACGAGAATATATTTT. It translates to CASSPTRTRIYF.

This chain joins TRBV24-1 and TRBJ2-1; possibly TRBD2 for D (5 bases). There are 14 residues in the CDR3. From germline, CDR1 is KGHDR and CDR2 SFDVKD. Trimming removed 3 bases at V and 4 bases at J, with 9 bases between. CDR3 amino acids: CATSDKGRYNEQFF. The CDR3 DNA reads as TGTGCCACCAGTGATAAAGGGAGATACAATGAGCAGTTCTTC.

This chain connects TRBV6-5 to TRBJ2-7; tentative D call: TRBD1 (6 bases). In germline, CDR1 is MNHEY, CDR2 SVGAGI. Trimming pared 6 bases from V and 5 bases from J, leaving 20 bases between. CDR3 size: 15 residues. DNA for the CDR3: TGTGCCAGCAGCCCACCCGGACAGAGGAGACACGAGCAGTACTTC. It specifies CASSPPGQRRHEQYF.

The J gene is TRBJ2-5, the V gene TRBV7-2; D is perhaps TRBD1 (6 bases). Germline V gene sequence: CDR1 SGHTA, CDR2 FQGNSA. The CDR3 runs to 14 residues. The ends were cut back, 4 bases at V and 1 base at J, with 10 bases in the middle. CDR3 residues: CASSSGQSQETQYF. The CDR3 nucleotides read TGTGCCAGCAGCTCCGGACAGTCCCAAGAGACCCAGTACTTC.

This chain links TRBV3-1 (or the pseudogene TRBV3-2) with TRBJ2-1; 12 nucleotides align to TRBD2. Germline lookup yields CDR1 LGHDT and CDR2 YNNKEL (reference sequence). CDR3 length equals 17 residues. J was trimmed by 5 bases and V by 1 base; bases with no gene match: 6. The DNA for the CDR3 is TGTGCCAGCAGCCAAGGGCTAGCGGGGGGGCGAGACAATGAGCAGTTCTTC. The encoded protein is CASSQGLAGGRDNEQFF.

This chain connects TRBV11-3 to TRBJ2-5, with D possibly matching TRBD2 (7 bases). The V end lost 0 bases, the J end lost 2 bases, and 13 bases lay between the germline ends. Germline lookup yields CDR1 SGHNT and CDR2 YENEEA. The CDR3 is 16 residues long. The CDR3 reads CASSLEGEGEQETQYF. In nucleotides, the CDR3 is TGTGCCAGCAGCTTAGAAGGGGAGGGGGAACAAGAGACCCAGTACTTC. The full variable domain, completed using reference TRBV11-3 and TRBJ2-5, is EAGVVQSPRYKIIEKKQPVAFWCNPISGHNTLYWYLQNLGQGPELLIRYENEEAVDDSQLPKDRFSAERLKGVDSTLKIQPAELGDSAVYLCASSLEGEGEQETQYFGPGTRLLVL.

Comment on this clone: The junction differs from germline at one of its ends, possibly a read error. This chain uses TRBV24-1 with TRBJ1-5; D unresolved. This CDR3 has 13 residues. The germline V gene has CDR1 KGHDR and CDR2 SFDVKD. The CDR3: CATSDRDNQSQHF. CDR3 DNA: TGTGCCACCAGTGATCGTGATAATCAGTCCCAGCATTTT.

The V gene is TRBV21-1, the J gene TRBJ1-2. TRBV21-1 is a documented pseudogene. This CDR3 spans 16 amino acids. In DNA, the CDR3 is TGTGCCAGCAGCAAAGGGCATCGGGGGGGCGCGTGTGGCTACACCTTC. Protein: CASSKGHRGGACGYTF.

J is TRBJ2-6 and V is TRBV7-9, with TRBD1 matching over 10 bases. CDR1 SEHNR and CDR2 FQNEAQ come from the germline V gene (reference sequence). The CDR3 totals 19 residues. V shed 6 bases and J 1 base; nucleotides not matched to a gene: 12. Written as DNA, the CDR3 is TGTGCCAGCAGTTCCCCGACCGGGACAGGGGTATCTGGGGCCAACGTCCTGACTTTC. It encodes CASSSPTGTGVSGANVLTF. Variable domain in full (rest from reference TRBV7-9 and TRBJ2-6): DTGVSQNPRHKITKRGQNVTFRCDPISEHNRLYWYRQTLGQGPEFLTYFQNEAQLEKSRLLSDRFSAERPKGSFSTLEIQRTEQGDSAMYLCASSSPTGTGVSGANVLTFGAGSRLTVL.

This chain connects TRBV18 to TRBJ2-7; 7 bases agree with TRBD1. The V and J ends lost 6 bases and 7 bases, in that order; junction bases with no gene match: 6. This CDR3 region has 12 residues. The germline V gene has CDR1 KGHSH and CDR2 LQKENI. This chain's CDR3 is CASSDRAWEQYF. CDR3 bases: TGTGCCAGCTCCGACAGGGCGTGGGAGCAGTACTTC.

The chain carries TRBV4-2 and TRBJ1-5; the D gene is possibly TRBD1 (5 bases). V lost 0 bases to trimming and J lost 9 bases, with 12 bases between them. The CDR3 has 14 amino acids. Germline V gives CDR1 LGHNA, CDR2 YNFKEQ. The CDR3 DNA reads TGTGCCAGCAGCCAAGACCAACGGGGGGGGCCCCAGCATTTT. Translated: CASSQDQRGGPQHF.

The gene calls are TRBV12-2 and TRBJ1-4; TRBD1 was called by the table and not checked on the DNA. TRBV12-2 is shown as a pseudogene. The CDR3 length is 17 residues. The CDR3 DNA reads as TGTGCAAGTCGCCCTTTCTCAGCGACAGCAACTAATGAAAAACTGTTTTTT. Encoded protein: CASRPFSATATNEKLFF.

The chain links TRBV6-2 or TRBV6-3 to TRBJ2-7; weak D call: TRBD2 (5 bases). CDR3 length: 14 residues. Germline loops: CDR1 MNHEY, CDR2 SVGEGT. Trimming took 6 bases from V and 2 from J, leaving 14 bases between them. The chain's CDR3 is CASSRPGWPYEQYF. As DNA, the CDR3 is TGTGCCAGCAGCCGCCCGGGGTGGCCCTACGAGCAGTACTTC.

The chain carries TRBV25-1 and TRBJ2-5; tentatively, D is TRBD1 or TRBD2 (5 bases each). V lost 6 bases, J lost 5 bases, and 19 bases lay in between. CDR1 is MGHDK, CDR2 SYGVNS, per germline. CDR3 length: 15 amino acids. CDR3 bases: TGTGCCAGCAGGGAGTCGAGGGGCGCGGAGGAGACCCAGTACTTC. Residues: CASRESRGAEETQYF.

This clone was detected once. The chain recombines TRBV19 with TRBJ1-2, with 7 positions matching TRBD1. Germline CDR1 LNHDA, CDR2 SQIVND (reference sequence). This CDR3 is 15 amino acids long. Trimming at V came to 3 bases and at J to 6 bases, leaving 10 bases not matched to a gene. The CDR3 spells CASSIRTGDGNGYTF. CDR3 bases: TGTGCCAGTAGTATTAGAACAGGGGACGGCAATGGCTACACCTTC.